The 27 T cell receptor beta chains presented below share a single source sample, sequenced in a study of blood T cell repertoires in COVID-19. Sequenced by immunoSEQ multiplex PCR; TCRdb stores in-frame clones only, minus some. This table has 110,000 or so clones, roughly four fifths appearing once. The source material was peripheral blood. These receptors came from a human donor in a cohort sampled during active COVID-19.

This clone has only a few counts. This sequence joins TRBV7-9 and TRBJ1-2; D may be TRBD1 (5 bases). Germline assignment: CDR1 SEHNR and CDR2 FQNEAQ (reference sequence). The germline V and J ends were trimmed by 1 base and 6 bases, with 9 bases remaining between them. The CDR3 totals 13 residues. The CDR3 bases are TGTGCCAGCAGCTTAGGGCAGGGCGATGGCTACACCTTC. Translation gives CASSLGQGDGYTF.

The genes are TRBV5-5 and TRBJ1-5, with D perhaps matching TRBD1 (6 bases). CDR3 length equals 14 residues. Trimming removed 3 bases at V and 6 bases at J, with 13 bases between. In germline, CDR1 is SGHKS, CDR2 YYEKEE (reference sequence). CDR3 protein: CASSYFQGSQPQHF. The CDR3 nucleotides read TGTGCCAGCAGCTACTTTCAGGGGTCTCAGCCCCAGCATTTT.

CDR3 bases: TGTGCCAGCAGCTACGGGACACCCAGCTCCTACGAGCAGTACTTC. Amino acids: CASSYGTPSSYEQYF. The chain joins TRBV13 to TRBJ2-7, with D perhaps TRBD1 (6 bases). V lost 4 bases and J lost 0, with 13 bases in between. Germline CDR1 PRHDT, CDR2 FYEKMQ (reference sequence). CDR3 length: 15 amino acids. The full variable domain, rest sourced from reference TRBV13 and TRBJ2-7, is AAGVIQSPRHLIKEKRETATLKCYPIPRHDTVYWYQQGPGQDPQFLISFYEKMQSDKGSIPDRFSAQQFSDYHSELNMSSLELGDSALYFCASSYGTPSSYEQYFGPGTRLTVT.

The V gene is TRBV5-1, the J gene TRBJ1-3; 7 nucleotides match TRBD1. CDR3 length: 15 amino acids. Germline lookup yields CDR1 SGHRS and CDR2 YFSETQ. Germline trimming cut 3 bases from V and 3 bases from J; bases unmatched to any gene: 6. The DNA for the CDR3 is TGCGCCAGCAGCTCTGACAGGGTCGGTGGAAACACCATATATTTT. Its protein product is CASSSDRVGGNTIYF.

The J gene is TRBJ1-1, the V gene TRBV10-3, with D possibly being TRBD1 (6 bases). Germline V gene lookup returns CDR1 ENHRY and CDR2 SYGVKD. The CDR3 is made up of 15 amino acids. Trimming left V 3 bases short and J 0 bases short, with 11 bases between. The chain's CDR3 is CAISDSQGLNTEAFF. The CDR3 DNA sequence: TGTGCCATCAGTGATAGTCAGGGGTTGAACACTGAAGCTTTCTTT.

This clone was counted between two and nine times. The chain carries TRBV7-2 and TRBJ2-7; no clear D gene. This CDR3 is built from 14 residues. The germline CDR1 and CDR2 sequences are SGHTA and FQGNSA. V lost 5 bases and J 4 bases, leaving 15 bases between the germline ends. This CDR3 is CASSAVGGSYEQYF. The DNA of the CDR3 is TGTGCCAGCAGCGCAGTCGGCGGCTCTTACGAGCAGTACTTC.

The chain carries TRBV15 and TRBJ2-1; a weak D match, TRBD2 (5 bases). The V end was cut by 9 bases, the J end by 3 bases, with 9 bases between. Germline V gene lookup returns CDR1 LNHNV and CDR2 YYDKDF (reference sequence). CDR3 size: 12 residues. The CDR3 sequence is CATSRDYNEQFF. CDR3 bases: TGTGCCACGTCGAGGGACTACAATGAGCAGTTCTTC.

This chain links TRBV19 with TRBJ2-5, with D possibly being TRBD1 (5 bases). V was shortened by 5 bases and J by 2 bases, with 9 bases between the two germline ends. CDR1 is LNHDA and CDR2 is SQIVND in the germline V gene (reference sequence). This CDR3 contains 13 residues. CDR3 loop: CASSPRQQETQYF. The DNA of the CDR3 is TGTGCCAGTAGTCCCCGACAGCAAGAGACCCAGTACTTC.

The chain links TRBV5-1 to TRBJ2-7; TRBD1 is a possible D gene (5 bases). CDR3 length: 14 residues. Trimming took 0 bases from V and 2 from J, leaving 9 bases between them. Per germline, CDR1 SGHRS and CDR2 YFSETQ. The CDR3 DNA sequence: TGCGCCAGCAGCTTGGTCGGCAGGGCCTACGAGCAGTACTTC. Translation gives CASSLVGRAYEQYF.

V and J are TRBV19 and TRBJ1-1, with TRBD1 as a possible D gene (5 bases). The V end lost 7 bases, the J end lost 1 base, and 10 bases lay between the germline ends. The CDR3 has 13 amino acids. From germline, CDR1 is LNHDA and CDR2 SQIVND (reference sequence). The CDR3 nucleotides are TGTGCCAGTACGTTGACAGAGAACACTGAAGCTTTCTTT. Translated, it gives CASTLTENTEAFF.

V usage is TRBV10-3 and J usage is TRBJ2-6, with D tentatively TRBD2 (5 bases). The CDR3 length is 17 residues. With 0 bases removed from V and 1 base from J, the gap between germline ends came to 10 bases. The germline gives CDR1 ENHRY, CDR2 SYGVKD. CDR3 sequence (DNA): TGTGCCATCAGTGAGTCTATGGGGAGTTCTGGGGCCAACGTCCTGACTTTC. Translation: CAISESMGSSGANVLTF.

This clone was counted only a few times. The CDR3 sequence: CASSQETGWSGYTF. Written as DNA, the CDR3 is TGCGCCAGCAGCCAAGAGACAGGGTGGAGTGGCTACACCTTC. The V and J genes are TRBV4-1 and TRBJ1-2, with 7 bases fitting TRBD1. The CDR3 sequence is 14 residues long. Trimming removed 0 bases from V and 7 bases from J; junction bases left unmatched: 5. The V gene's germline CDR1 is MGHRA and CDR2 YSYEKL.

The gene calls are TRBV28 and TRBJ2-6; 7 positions match TRBD1. V was clipped by 4 bases and J by 0 bases; unmatched bases: 6. CDR1 and CDR2 from the germline V gene are MDHEN and SYDVKM. The CDR3 runs 17 residues. The DNA for the CDR3 is TGTGCCAGCAGTTACAGGACAGGTATCTCTGGGGCCAACGTCCTGACTTTC. It yields the protein CASSYRTGISGANVLTF.

The chain carries TRBV20-1 and TRBJ1-3; the D gene is possibly TRBD1 (5 bases). Germline values: CDR1 DFQATT, CDR2 SNEGSKA (reference sequence). Trimming shortened V by 3 bases and J by 4 bases, and 13 bases separated the two germline ends. The CDR3 consists of 14 residues. Written as DNA, the CDR3 is TGCAGTGCTAGTCGGAGGGGCGCCGGAAACACCATATATTTT. It translates to CSASRRGAGNTIYF.

This chain uses TRBV5-5 with TRBJ2-7, with unresolved D. The germline V gene encodes CDR1 SGHKS and CDR2 YYEKEE (reference sequence). This CDR3 spans 12 amino acids. V lost 6 bases to trimming and J lost 2 bases, with 9 bases between them. CDR3 sequence: CASNPGTYEQYF. CDR3 in DNA: TGTGCCAGCAACCCTGGCACCTACGAGCAGTACTTC. The full variable domain, completed using reference TRBV5-5 and TRBJ2-7, is DAGVTQSPTHLIKTRGQQVTLRCSPISGHKSVSWYQQVLGQGPQFIFQYYEKEERGRGNFPDRFSARQFPNYSSELNVNALLLGDSALYLCASNPGTYEQYFGPGTRLTVT.

To note about this clone: At one of its ends the junction is not consistent with the germline gene, which may arise from a read error. V usage is TRBV9 and J usage is TRBJ2-6, with a tentative D call TRBD2 (6 bases). There are 16 residues in the CDR3. Germline V gene sequence: CDR1 SGDLS, CDR2 YYNGEE. This CDR3 is CASSVLARSGTNVLTF. As DNA, the CDR3 is TGTGCCAGCAGCGTCCTAGCGCGAAGTGGGACCAACGTCCTGACTTTC.

This clone was found a few times. This chain uses TRBV7-9 with TRBJ2-7, with 7 nucleotides matching TRBD2. Losses at the gene ends were 6 bases for V and 2 bases for J; bases not matched to a gene: 4. Germline values: CDR1 SEHNR, CDR2 FQNEAQ (reference sequence). The CDR3 has 13 amino acids. The CDR3 sequence is CASSPREAYEQYF. CDR3 DNA sequence: TGTGCCAGCAGTCCACGGGAGGCCTACGAGCAGTACTTC.

The J gene is TRBJ2-7, the V gene TRBV7-9; 10 positions agree with TRBD1. The CDR3 covers 15 residues. Germline-derived CDR1 and CDR2 are SEHNR and FQNEAQ (reference sequence). V shed 1 base and J 5 bases; nucleotides not matched to a gene: 5. The CDR3 here is CASSLGRTGGNEQYF. CDR3 nucleotides: TGTGCCAGCAGCTTAGGCCGGACAGGGGGGAACGAGCAGTACTTC.

The gene calls are TRBV5-1 and TRBJ2-7; 7 bases line up with TRBD1. Per the germline V gene, CDR1 is SGHRS and CDR2 is YFSETQ. The CDR3 covers 15 residues. Germline trimming cut 4 bases from V and 3 bases from J; bases unmatched to any gene: 10. The CDR3 here is CASSPPDRTNYEQYF. DNA for the CDR3: TGCGCCAGCAGCCCGCCGGACAGGACAAACTACGAGCAGTACTTC. The entire variable domain, with the rest obtained from reference TRBV5-1 and TRBJ2-7, is as follows: KAGVTQTPRYLIKTRGQQVTLSCSPISGHRSVSWYQQTPGQGLQFLFEYFSETQRNKGNFPGRFSGRQFSNSRSEMNVSTLELGDSALYLCASSPPDRTNYEQYFGPGTRLTVT.

The CDR3 protein is CASSPREDTEAFF. CDR3 bases: TGTGCCAGCAGCCCTCGGGAGGACACTGAAGCTTTCTTT. This chain connects TRBV28 to TRBJ1-1; D unresolved. This CDR3 spans 13 amino acids. V lost 6 bases to trimming and J lost 3 bases, with 11 bases between them. Germline assignment: CDR1 MDHEN and CDR2 SYDVKM.

This clone was counted between two and nine times. The V gene is TRBV27, the J gene TRBJ1-5, with D uncertain. The CDR3 is 13 amino acids. V dropped 8 bases and J dropped 1 base, with 9 bases sitting between them. The V gene's germline CDR1 is MNHEY and CDR2 SMNVEV (reference sequence). CDR3 bases: TGTGCCAGCCAGCGGGCCAGCAATCAGCCCCAGCATTTT. Its protein is CASQRASNQPQHF.

On this clone itself: At one of its ends the junction is not consistent with the germline gene, which may arise from a read error. The CDR3, as DNA: TGTGCTAGCAGCTTCAAAGCGAACACTGAAGCTTTCTTT. As protein: CASSFKANTEAFF. V usage is TRBV7-7 and J usage is TRBJ1-1; no clear D gene. CDR3 length: 13 amino acids. Germline loops: CDR1 SSHAT, CDR2 FNYEAQ (reference sequence).

V is TRBV28 and J is TRBJ2-2; 12 bases map to TRBD2. The CDR3 extends over 17 amino acids. V shed 5 bases, J shed 4 bases, and the junction held 8 bases outside the gene matches. Germline V gives CDR1 MDHEN, CDR2 SYDVKM. This chain's CDR3 is CASSTSPGLAGTGELFF. In DNA, the CDR3 is TGTGCCAGCAGTACCTCGCCGGGACTAGCGGGCACCGGGGAGCTGTTTTTT.

This rearrangement joins TRBV3-1 (or the pseudogene TRBV3-2) to TRBJ2-7; tentatively, D is TRBD2 (6 bases). CDR1 and CDR2 (germline): LGHDT, YNNKEL (reference sequence). The V gene lost 4 bases and the J gene lost 7 bases, with 11 bases spanning the gap. The CDR3 spans 12 residues. DNA for the CDR3: TGTGCCAGCAGCCGACTAGAGGGAGAGCAGTACTTC. This gives the protein CASSRLEGEQYF.

This clone showed up just a few times. The chain employs TRBV27 and TRBJ1-2; D not resolved. Germline V gene data show CDR1 as MNHEY and CDR2 as SMNVEV (reference sequence). CDR3 size: 13 residues. Trimming cost V 3 bases and J 2 bases, with 7 bases left between them. The CDR3 loop reads CASSLGVNYGYTF. CDR3 nucleotides: TGTGCCAGCAGTTTGGGCGTCAACTATGGCTACACCTTC.

This chain links TRBV6-5 with TRBJ2-7, with D possibly TRBD1 on 5 matching bases. Trimming took 6 bases from V and 3 from J, leaving 12 bases between them. This CDR3 contains 13 residues. From germline, CDR1 is MNHEY and CDR2 SVGAGI. The CDR3 reads CASSLDRNYEQYF. For the CDR3, the DNA is TGTGCCAGCAGCCTAGACAGAAACTACGAGCAGTACTTC.

The rearrangement uses TRBV27 and TRBJ2-7; D may be TRBD2 (6 bases). The CDR3 is 11 residues long. The germline V gene has CDR1 MNHEY and CDR2 SMNVEV (reference sequence). Trimming stripped 6 bases from V and 6 bases from J, with 9 bases between. The chain's CDR3 is CASSFGGEQYF. CDR3 DNA: TGTGCCAGCAGCTTCGGGGGCGAGCAGTACTTC.